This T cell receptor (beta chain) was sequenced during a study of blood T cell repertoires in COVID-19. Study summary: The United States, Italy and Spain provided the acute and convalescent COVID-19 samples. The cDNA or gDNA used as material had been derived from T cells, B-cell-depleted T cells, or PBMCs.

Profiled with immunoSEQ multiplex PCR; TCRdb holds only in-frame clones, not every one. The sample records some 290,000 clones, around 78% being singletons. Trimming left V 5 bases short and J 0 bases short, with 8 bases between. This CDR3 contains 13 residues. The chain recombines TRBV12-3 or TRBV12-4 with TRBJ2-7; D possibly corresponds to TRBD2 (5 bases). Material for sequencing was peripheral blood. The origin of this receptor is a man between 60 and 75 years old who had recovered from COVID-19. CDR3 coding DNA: TGTGCCAGCAGTCCGGAGGCCTCCTACGAGCAGTACTTC. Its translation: CASSPEASYEQYF.